What follows is one T cell receptor beta chain and its context. Its antigen remains unidentified. No base qualities exist here, and no much larger clone lies one base off it. Amplification of TCR beta CDR3 regions was carried out from RNA transcripts. For the first round of RT-PCR on the TCR CDR3, the HTBI primer set was used together with the Qiagen OneStep RT-PCR kit. Libraries were constructed in a second round of multiplex PCR, after which size selection and purification were carried out. Libraries were sequenced paired-end with 100 bp reads on an Illumina HiSeq2000. The authors processed their data as follows. SOAPnuke was used to process the raw data, throwing out any read that contained adapters or uncalled bases, had a mean Phred below 15, or lacked an exact constant-primer or identifier match. High-quality paired reads were merged using COPE v1.2.5, and each unique nucleotide sequence was defined as a clonotype. Clonotypes were aligned to IMGT TRBV, TRBD and TRBJ reference segments using MiTCR v1.1. Analysis was restricted to V-J combinations with a frequency above 0.0001, which covered 99% to 99.2% of repertoires. The TCS score was defined as the ratio of F50 (clonal expansion) to E x V (chaos), calculated using BLOSUM62-based TCRdist between CDR3 peptides within each V-J. Welch's t-statistics and random forest reduced around 520 V-J features to 13, which were used in a naive Bayes classifier (R e1071). The similarity between thyroid and blood repertoires was quantified using the Morisita-Horn index. Clones were called with MiXCR by TCRdb after fastp trimmed the public reads at Q25, and only in-frame beta chains were retained. Rows with one shared CDR3 protein collapse into an entry with the most common genes and DNA. V and J calls and clone size were set by TCRdb, not the authors. The table for this sample lists about 840,000 distinct CDR3 sequences; 38% of them were counted only once. Over 8% of the sample is taken by the ten largest.

The CDR3 goes from the cysteine to the phenylalanine over 14 residues. Of the read, only the CDR3 DNA is kept; its 42 bases are in frame from base 1. This sample stems from a study of T cells in Graves' hyperthyroidism and ophthalmopathy (dated by TCRdb to between 2018 and 2021). Background on the whole study: Peripheral blood samples were taken at the time of initial diagnosis, prior to any treatment. A discovery cohort of about 100 patients, 43 with Graves' ophthalmopathy and 55 to 60 with stable Graves' hyperthyroidism, was used to find distinguishing TCR V-J signatures. Prospective prediction of ophthalmopathy was tested in an independent validation cohort consisting of 18 to 20 hyperthyroidism patients and 15 to 17 patients who later progressed to ophthalmopathy. The roughly 94 discovery patients were randomly split 7:3 into training and test sets. Thyroid tissue and blood T-cell repertoires from six Graves' hyperthyroidism patients were also compared in the study. Once sampling was done, hyperthyroidism patients were given methimazole at a starting dose of 30 mg daily, whereas ophthalmopathy patients were given high-dose intravenous methylprednisolone. TCR Vbeta CDR3 sequencing of 135 peripheral blood samples (43 ophthalmopathy, 75 hyperthyroidism and approximately 17 progressor patients) is reported in the paper. Here is what the overall study found, with its caveats: Most expanded thyroid clonotypes (frequency above 0.001) were also detected in blood, a finding suggesting that blood repertoires may reflect thyroid immune responses. In validation, the model predicted progression to ophthalmopathy a median of roughly 6.2 months before onset, with approximately 68% sensitivity and roughly 72% specificity. No statistical method was used to set the sample size in advance, and investigators knew the group allocation. A model built on a 13 V-J signature distinguished ophthalmopathy from stable hyperthyroidism, reaching about 88% sensitivity and about 81% specificity in cross-validation and 80%/75% in testing.

A patient counted as having stable Graves' hyperthyroidism if no progression to ophthalmopathy occurred over 18 months of follow-up. Hyperthyroidism patients were newly diagnosed, had a disease duration of under 2 months, and were aged 18 to 65 years. Exclusion was applied to patients with uncontrolled infections, other autoimmune diseases, pregnancy or lactation. Clinical symptoms, serum thyroxine and TRAb, thyroid ultrasound, and orbital computed tomography formed the basis for the diagnoses. Ficoll-Paque density gradient centrifugation was used to isolate PBMCs from approximately 10 ml of fresh peripheral blood. Trizol reagent was used to extract total RNA, and RNA quality was then checked on an Agilent 2100 Bioanalyzer.

The specimen sequenced was blood. This sequence uses TRBV21-1 and TRBJ2-3; no check of the table's D call, TRBD1, against the DNA was made. TRBV21-1 is flagged as a pseudogene. The receptor was isolated from a man between 18 and 35 years old with Graves' hyperthyroidism. The CDR3 region has the sequence CASSSSGGADTQYF. The base sequence is TGTGCCAGCAGCTCAAGCGGGGGGGCAGATACGCAGTATTTT.